Listed here are 14 T cell receptor beta chains from one sample, sequenced in a study of cytomegalovirus exposure and HLA in healthy donors (dated 2017 in TCRdb). Library preparation employed the immunoSEQ multiplex PCR assay. The multiplex PCR relied on a mix of 60 forward primers for TCR Vbeta segments and 13 reverse primers for TCR Jbeta segments. Held by TCRdb, this immuneACCESS table contains in-frame sequences only and omits some clones. Under half of the omission traces to an unresolved V gene where checked; the cause of the rest is unknown. This sample holds over 150,000 clones; 74% were observed only once. The ten largest clonotypes hold about 3.1% of the sample. The sample taken for sequencing was PBMCs. The receptor source for this set is a woman in her twenties or thirties in good health and CMV-seropositive.

V and J are TRBV5-4 and TRBJ2-7, with D unclear. The CDR3 is 13 residues long. The germline gives CDR1 SGHNT, CDR2 YYREEE (reference sequence). Trimming stripped 4 bases from V and 5 bases from J, with 13 bases between. CDR3 protein: CASSPGGRNEQYF. DNA of the CDR3: TGTGCCAGCAGCCCGGGTGGTAGGAACGAGCAGTACTTC.

This clone was seen more than once but under ten times. This chain uses TRBV19 with TRBJ2-1; D gene unclear. This CDR3 contains 14 residues. Trimming stripped 2 bases from V and 2 bases from J, with 7 bases between. Germline V gene sequence: CDR1 LNHDA, CDR2 SQIVND (reference sequence). The CDR3 spells CASSILGAYNEQFF. DNA for the CDR3: TGTGCCAGTAGTATACTAGGAGCCTACAATGAGCAGTTCTTC.

V gene TRBV19 combines with J gene TRBJ1-1, with unresolved D. Germline assignment: CDR1 LNHDA and CDR2 SQIVND (reference sequence). Trimming pared 6 bases from V and 0 bases from J, leaving 11 bases between. CDR3 length: 14 amino acids. The DNA for the CDR3 is TGTGCCAGTAGCTCAAAGCCCATGAACACTGAAGCTTTCTTT. It is translated as CASSSKPMNTEAFF.

J is TRBJ2-1 and V is TRBV5-1; the match to TRBD2 covers 11 bases. V dropped 5 bases and J dropped 10; count of bases not matched to a gene: 11. The V gene's germline CDR1 is SGHRS and CDR2 YFSETQ. The CDR3 consists of 15 residues. Here the CDR3 DNA reads TGCGCCAGCAGGTTCGATAGCGGGAGGGTAAGGGAGCAGTTCTTC. Its protein is CASRFDSGRVREQFF.

The V and J genes are TRBV6-4 and TRBJ2-7, with D unresolved. The CDR3 extends over 15 amino acids. Germline assignment: CDR1 MRHNA and CDR2 SNTAGT. Trimming left V 6 bases short and J 3 bases short, with 18 bases between. The DNA for the CDR3 is TGTGCCAGCAGACATCCCCGGAGACGATACTACGAGCAGTACTTC. It yields the protein CASRHPRRRYYEQYF.

Concerning this clone itself: At one boundary the junction diverges from the germline segment, which might be a read error. This sequence joins TRBV19 and TRBJ2-3, with TRBD1 as a possible D gene (5 bases). The CDR3 has 15 residues. Germline loops: CDR1 LNHDA, CDR2 SQIVND (reference sequence). The CDR3 coding sequence is TGTGCCAGTAGTATAGGCCGGACAAGCATAGATACGCAGTATTTT. It specifies CASSIGRTSIDTQYF.

The genes are TRBV6-1 and TRBJ2-5; 12 nucleotides match TRBD2. The junction had 7 bases not matched to a gene; V was cut back by 6 bases and J by 5 bases. Germline V gene lookup returns CDR1 MNHNS and CDR2 SASEGT. CDR3 length equals 15 residues. The CDR3 coding sequence is TGTGCCAGCAGCCTAGCGGGAGGGCCGGTGGAGACCCAGTACTTC. Translating gives CASSLAGGPVETQYF.

The chain links TRBV11-2 to TRBJ2-2, with TRBD2 matching 9 bases. The J segment lost 14 bases and the V segment lost 5 bases, leaving 12 bases of the junction unmatched. Germline CDR1 is SGHAT and CDR2 is FQNNGV. The CDR3 sequence is 14 residues long. CDR3 in amino acids: CASSETSGLSGLFF. The CDR3 DNA reads TGTGCCAGCAGCGAGACTAGCGGTCTGAGTGGACTGTTTTTT.

This clone has more than one count but fewer than ten. The chain has TRBV28 and TRBJ2-7; 9 positions match TRBD1. This CDR3 has 14 residues. The germline V gene encodes CDR1 MDHEN and CDR2 SYDVKM. With 5 bases clipped from V and 7 bases from J, the junction kept 9 bases outside the gene matches. Here the CDR3 reads CASSLGTGLREQYF. Written as DNA, the CDR3 is TGTGCCAGCAGTCTCGGGACAGGGCTGAGAGAGCAGTACTTC.

This clone was seen a handful of times. This chain connects TRBV4-2 to TRBJ2-5; 12 nucleotides match TRBD2. The length of the CDR3 is 16 residues. V shed 0 bases, J shed 7 bases, and the junction held 6 bases outside the gene matches. CDR1 LGHNA and CDR2 YNFKEQ come from the germline V gene. The CDR3 bases are TGTGCCAGCAGCCAAGATGGGGGGACTAGCGGGTCGACCCAGTACTTC. Translation gives CASSQDGGTSGSTQYF.

The gene calls are TRBV4-1 and TRBJ2-7; tentative D call: TRBD2 (6 bases). V shed 0 bases and J shed 4 bases, with 13 bases lying between them. The germline CDR1 and CDR2 sequences are MGHRA and YSYEKL. The CDR3 spans 15 residues. CDR3: CASSQDRREEYEQYF. The DNA of the CDR3 is TGCGCCAGCAGCCAAGATCGCAGGGAGGAATACGAGCAGTACTTC.

The CDR3 sequence is CSVERGPRYTDTQYF. CDR3 DNA sequence: TGCAGCGTTGAAAGGGGCCCGAGGTACACAGATACGCAGTATTTT. This chain uses TRBV29-1 with TRBJ2-3, with D possibly TRBD1 on 5 matching bases. Germline V CDR1 and CDR2: SQVTM, ANQGSEA. The CDR3 extends over 15 amino acids. The V end was cut by 2 bases, the J end by 2 bases, with 14 bases between.

The chain has TRBV7-2 and TRBJ2-1; 8 bases are shared with TRBD2. The CDR3 is 17 amino acids. Germline trimming cut 1 base from V and 5 bases from J; bases unmatched to any gene: 10. Germline CDR1 reads SGHTA; CDR2 reads FQGNSA. CDR3 region: CASSLGRGGRFDNEQFF. In nucleotides, the CDR3 is TGTGCCAGCAGCTTAGGACGCGGGGGGCGTTTTGACAATGAGCAGTTCTTC.

The J gene is TRBJ2-1, the V gene TRBV4-2, with 8 bases matching TRBD2. The CDR3 runs to 15 residues. J gave up 4 bases and V 4 bases, and 6 bases lay outside the gene matches. Germline V gene sequence: CDR1 LGHNA, CDR2 YNFKEQ. In DNA form, the CDR3 reads TGTGCCAGCAGCCCCAAACTAGCGGAGTACAATGAGCAGTTCTTC. Translating gives CASSPKLAEYNEQFF.